Each of the 24 T cell receptor beta chains below was sequenced from the same sample in a study of T cell changes during pregnancy in multiple sclerosis. The table came from immunoSEQ multiplex PCR; TCRdb's copy has only in-frame clones and leaves some out. This table has around 40,000 clones, around nine tenths appearing once. This specimen consisted of CD4+ T cells from peripheral blood mononuclear cells, obtained after pregnancy. These receptors were collected from a female donor in good health, enrolled as a control in a pregnancy study.

The chain is built from TRBV7-2 and TRBJ2-3, with 7 bases matching TRBD1. The CDR3 sequence is 16 residues long. Trimming at V came to 5 bases and at J to 1 base, leaving 9 bases not matched to a gene. Per the germline V gene, CDR1 is SGHTA and CDR2 is FQGNSA. This CDR3 reads CASSRKDRVGTDTQYF. The CDR3 DNA reads TGTGCCAGCAGCCGGAAAGACAGGGTTGGCACAGATACGCAGTATTTT. The whole variable domain, filled in from reference TRBV7-2 and TRBJ2-3, reads GAGVSQSPSNKVTEKGKDVELRCDPISGHTALYWYRQSLGQGLEFLIYFQGNSAPDKSGLPSDRFSAERTGGSVSTLTIQRTQQEDSAVYLCASSRKDRVGTDTQYFGPGTRLTVL.

V usage is TRBV7-9 and J usage is TRBJ2-3; 9 bases map to TRBD1. The CDR3 is made up of 17 amino acids. The trim removed 5 bases at V and 4 bases at J, leaving 13 bases unmatched. Germline loops: CDR1 SEHNR, CDR2 FQNEAQ (reference sequence). The CDR3, as DNA: TGTGCCAGCAGCATATACCTGGGGACAGGGAGTTCAGATACGCAGTATTTT. It translates to CASSIYLGTGSSDTQYF.

V is TRBV6-6 and J is TRBJ1-3; D gene unclear. V lost 4 bases to trimming and J lost 2 bases, with 9 bases between them. Per germline, CDR1 MNHNY and CDR2 SVGAGI (reference sequence). This CDR3 region has 14 residues. Here the CDR3 reads CASSSGVTGNTIYF. The CDR3 region has the DNA TGTGCCAGCAGTTCCGGAGTTACTGGAAACACCATATATTTT.

The gene calls are TRBV19 and TRBJ2-5, with D unresolved. Per the germline V gene, CDR1 is LNHDA and CDR2 is SQIVND (reference sequence). The CDR3 contains 14 residues. V was cut by 3 bases and J by 2 bases, with 10 bases left in between. The CDR3: CASSMVGRQETQYF. The CDR3, as DNA: TGTGCCAGTAGTATGGTGGGCAGGCAAGAGACCCAGTACTTC.

The chain recombines TRBV5-1 with TRBJ2-3; 7 bases fit TRBD2. After removal of 4 bases from V and 1 base from J, the junction contained 9 bases not matched to a gene. Germline assignment: CDR1 SGHRS and CDR2 YFSETQ. The CDR3 extends over 16 amino acids. CDR3 in amino acids: CASSPYSSGRTDTQYF. The CDR3 coding sequence is TGCGCCAGCAGCCCATACTCTAGCGGACGCACAGATACGCAGTATTTT.

This clone came up a few times. J is TRBJ2-1 and V is TRBV11-2, with TRBD1 as a possible D gene (5 bases). Germline CDR1 is SGHAT and CDR2 is FQNNGV. There are 15 residues in the CDR3. V lost 0 bases to trimming and J lost 4 bases, with 10 bases between them. DNA of the CDR3: TGTGCCAGCAGCTTAGATGTTGGGGCTTACAATGAGCAGTTCTTC. Amino acid sequence: CASSLDVGAYNEQFF.

The chain joins TRBV14 to TRBJ2-1; TRBD2 aligns across 13 bases. With 0 bases clipped from V and 7 bases from J, the junction kept 6 bases outside the gene matches. Germline V lookup: CDR1 SGHDN, CDR2 FVKESK. The CDR3 is made up of 17 amino acids. CDR3 in DNA: TGTGCCAGCAGCCAAGAGCTCGGACTAGCGGGAGCAAATGAGCAGTTCTTC. It specifies CASSQELGLAGANEQFF.

The chain carries TRBV4-2 and TRBJ2-7, with D hard to call. Germline V gene lookup returns CDR1 LGHNA and CDR2 YNFKEQ. The V end lost 5 bases, the J end lost 0 bases, and 14 bases lay between the germline ends. This CDR3 region has 15 residues. The CDR3, as DNA: TGTGCCAGCAGCAGAGGTCTTCAGCCCTCCTACGAGCAGTACTTC. Its translation: CASSRGLQPSYEQYF.

The chain recombines TRBV10-2 with TRBJ2-4, with a weak D call TRBD2 (5 bases). CDR3 length equals 13 residues. Trimming pared 2 bases from V and 5 bases from J, leaving 7 bases between. The V gene's germline CDR1 is WSHSY and CDR2 SAAADI. The CDR3 protein is CASSEVGENIQYF. CDR3 nucleotides: TGCGCCAGCAGTGAGGTCGGGGAAAACATTCAGTACTTC.

The chain recombines TRBV7-2 with TRBJ2-5; 7 bases agree with TRBD2. V shed 4 bases and J 5 bases; nucleotides not matched to a gene: 13. Germline V gene lookup returns CDR1 SGHTA and CDR2 FQGNSA. This CDR3 is built from 16 residues. Here the CDR3 DNA reads TGTGCCAGCAGCTGGGGGATAGCTAGCGGCCGGGAGACCCAGTACTTC. Its protein is CASSWGIASGRETQYF.

The chain carries TRBV21-1 and TRBJ2-7; the table's D gene call, TRBD1, was not cross checked with the DNA. TRBV21-1 constitutes a pseudogene. The CDR3 length is 15 residues. CDR3 DNA sequence: TGTGCCAGCAGCAAGGTCCAGGGGACGTCCTACGAGCAGTACTTC. Encoded protein: CASSKVQGTSYEQYF.

The chain joins TRBV7-2 to TRBJ1-2, with 7 bases matching TRBD1. The trim removed 5 bases at V and 8 bases at J, leaving 11 bases unmatched. CDR1 and CDR2 (germline): SGHTA, FQGNSA. This CDR3 is 14 amino acids long. CDR3 region: CASSPEGTAYGYTF. Here the CDR3 DNA reads TGTGCCAGCAGCCCCGAGGGGACAGCGTACGGCTACACCTTC.

The genes are TRBV5-5 and TRBJ2-7; a weak D match, TRBD2 (5 bases). This CDR3 is 15 amino acids long. V was shortened by 0 bases and J by 2 bases, with 12 bases between the two germline ends. Germline CDR1 reads SGHKS; CDR2 reads YYEKEE (reference sequence). CDR3 protein: CASSLDSLATYEQYF. In DNA form, the CDR3 reads TGTGCCAGCAGCTTGGACAGCTTAGCGACCTACGAGCAGTACTTC.

The J gene is TRBJ1-1, the V gene TRBV5-5, with D perhaps TRBD1 (6 bases). The CDR3 consists of 15 residues. V was trimmed by 4 bases and J by 1 base, leaving 14 bases between them. Germline-derived CDR1 and CDR2 are SGHKS and YYEKEE (reference sequence). The CDR3 here is CASSPTGQQNTEAFF. The CDR3 nucleotides are TGTGCCAGCAGCCCGACAGGACAGCAGAACACTGAAGCTTTCTTT. The complete variable domain, with remaining parts taken from reference TRBV5-5 and TRBJ1-1, reads DAGVTQSPTHLIKTRGQQVTLRCSPISGHKSVSWYQQVLGQGPQFIFQYYEKEERGRGNFPDRFSARQFPNYSSELNVNALLLGDSALYLCASSPTGQQNTEAFFGQGTRLTVV.

V and J are TRBV6-4 and TRBJ2-1; D call uncertain. CDR1 is MRHNA, CDR2 SNTAGT, per germline. The CDR3 covers 15 residues. V was cut by 3 bases and J by 3 bases, with 12 bases left in between. CDR3: CASSEVSSFYNEQFF. The CDR3 DNA follows: TGTGCCAGCAGTGAGGTTAGCTCCTTCTACAATGAGCAGTTCTTC.

The count of this clone is one. The gene calls are TRBV5-1 and TRBJ1-5, with D unclear. The CDR3 sequence is 14 residues long. The germline CDR1 and CDR2 sequences are SGHRS and YFSETQ. V was shortened by 1 base and J by 2 bases, with 7 bases between the two germline ends. The DNA for the CDR3 is TGCGCCAGCAGCTTGAGTTCAGGCAATCAGCCCCAGCATTTT. It yields the protein CASSLSSGNQPQHF.

The chain employs TRBV5-1 and TRBJ1-1; D not resolved. This CDR3 region has 15 residues. CDR1 and CDR2 from the germline V gene are SGHRS and YFSETQ. The V gene lost 6 bases and the J gene lost 5 bases, with 20 bases spanning the gap. CDR3 loop: CASTLGGRPGTEAFF. CDR3 coding DNA: TGCGCCAGCACCCTTGGTGGCCGCCCGGGAACTGAAGCTTTCTTT.

The chain couples TRBV9 to TRBJ1-1, with 12 bases that match TRBD1. J was trimmed by 3 bases and V by 3 bases; bases with no gene match: 3. CDR3 length equals 15 residues. Germline-derived CDR1 and CDR2 are SGDLS and YYNGEE. CDR3 bases: TGTGCCAGCAGCGGCGGGACAGGGGGCGACACTGAAGCTTTCTTT. It yields the protein CASSGGTGGDTEAFF.

This clone was counted a single time. The chain carries TRBV7-3 and TRBJ1-1, with D perhaps matching TRBD1 (5 bases). The V end lost 5 bases, the J end lost 1 base, and 8 bases lay between the germline ends. Germline V gene data show CDR1 as SGHTA and CDR2 as FQGTGA. CDR3 length equals 13 residues. The CDR3 DNA reads TGTGCCAGCAGCCGAGACAGGAACACTGAAGCTTTCTTT. Translating it yields CASSRDRNTEAFF. The variable domain in full, with the rest retrieved from reference TRBV7-3 and TRBJ1-1, is GAGVSQTPSNKVTEKGKYVELRCDPISGHTALYWYRQSLGQGPEFLIYFQGTGAADDSGLPNDRFFAVRPEGSVSTLKIQRTERGDSAVYLCASSRDRNTEAFFGQGTRLTVV.

This clone is labeled medium-sized. The gene calls are TRBV29-1 and TRBJ1-2, with 8 positions matching TRBD1. In germline, CDR1 is SQVTM, CDR2 ANQGSEA. The J segment lost 4 bases and the V segment lost 4 bases, leaving 14 bases of the junction unmatched. This CDR3 is built from 16 residues. The CDR3 reads CSVGIGGTGPTYGYTF. The CDR3 region has the DNA TGCAGCGTTGGGATCGGAGGGACAGGCCCTACCTATGGCTACACCTTC.

This clone was observed a handful of times. V is TRBV6-5 and J is TRBJ1-2; D not resolved. The germline V and J ends were trimmed by 6 bases and 4 bases, with 18 bases remaining between them. The CDR3 runs to 15 residues. Per germline, CDR1 MNHEY and CDR2 SVGAGI. The CDR3 region is CASSRKERDGYGYTF. Here the CDR3 DNA reads TGTGCCAGCAGCCGAAAAGAAAGAGATGGCTATGGCTACACCTTC.

V usage is TRBV7-2 and J usage is TRBJ2-2; the match to TRBD2 covers 10 bases. This CDR3 comprises 17 residues. Germline-derived CDR1 and CDR2 are SGHTA and FQGNSA. Unmatched junction bases numbered 9, after V lost 4 bases and J lost 4 bases. CDR3 coding DNA: TGTGCCAGCAGCTCCGACAGCGGGGGGGCCGTCACCGGGGAGCTGTTTTTT. This codes for CASSSDSGGAVTGELFF.

This clone was recorded once. The gene calls are TRBV19 and TRBJ2-5, with D perhaps TRBD2 (6 bases). The germline gives CDR1 LNHDA, CDR2 SQIVND (reference sequence). The ends were cut back, 7 bases at V and 2 bases at J, with 17 bases in the middle. The CDR3 sequence is 15 residues long. In DNA form, the CDR3 reads TGTGCCAGTACCGCATCTAGCGCGCCTCAAGAGACCCAGTACTTC. Protein: CASTASSAPQETQYF.

The rearrangement links TRBV6-6 to TRBJ2-7; a weak D match, TRBD1 (5 bases). The CDR3 is 12 residues long. Germline loops: CDR1 MNHNY, CDR2 SVGAGI (reference sequence). Trimming cost V 7 bases and J 3 bases, with 10 bases left between them. CDR3 protein: CASMGPRYEQYF. CDR3 coding DNA: TGTGCCAGCATGGGGCCCCGCTACGAGCAGTACTTC.